This TCR beta chain is from a study of T cell responses to AZD1222 COVID-19 vaccine. Whole-study findings and limits: Spike-specific TCR depth and breadth grew after two AZD1222 doses. Only six or seven AZD1222 recipients tested seropositive at baseline. Reportedly, nearly half the spike-specific TCRs target unmutated variant regions.

Libraries were prepared by immunoSEQ multiplex PCR; TCRdb keeps only in-frame clonotypes and omits some of them. The sample has around 190,000 clones; 90% to 95% are singletons. A note on this clone: The antigen remains undetermined.

CDR1 is MDHEN and CDR2 is SYDVKM in the germline V gene. The ends were cut back, 4 bases at V and 5 bases at J, with 5 bases in the middle. The CDR3 has 12 residues. This receptor was obtained from an adult who received the AZD1222 COVID-19 vaccine. V and J are TRBV28 and TRBJ2-2; D not certain. Specimen: peripheral blood, collected 28 days after the second AZD1222 dose. The CDR3 is CASSSSTGELFF. Written as DNA, the CDR3 is TGTGCCAGCAGTTCTAGTACCGGGGAGCTGTTTTTT.